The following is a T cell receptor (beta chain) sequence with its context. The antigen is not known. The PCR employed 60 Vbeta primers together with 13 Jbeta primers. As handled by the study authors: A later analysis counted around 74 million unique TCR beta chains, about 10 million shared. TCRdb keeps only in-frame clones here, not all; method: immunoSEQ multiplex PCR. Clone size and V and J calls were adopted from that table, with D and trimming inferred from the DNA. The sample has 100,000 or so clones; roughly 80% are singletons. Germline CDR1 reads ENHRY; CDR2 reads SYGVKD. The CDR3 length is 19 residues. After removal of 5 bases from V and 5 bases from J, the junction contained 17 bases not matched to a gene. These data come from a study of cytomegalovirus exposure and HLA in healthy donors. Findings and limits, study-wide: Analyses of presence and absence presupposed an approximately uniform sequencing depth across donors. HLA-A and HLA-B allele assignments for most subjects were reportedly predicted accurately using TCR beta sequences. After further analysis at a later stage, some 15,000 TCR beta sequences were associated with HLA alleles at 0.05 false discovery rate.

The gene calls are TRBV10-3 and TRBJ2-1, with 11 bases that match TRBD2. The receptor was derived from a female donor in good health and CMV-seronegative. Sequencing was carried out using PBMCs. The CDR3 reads CAISLPGTSGTPLNNEQFF. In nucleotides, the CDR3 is TGTGCCATCAGTCTACCCGGGACTAGCGGTACACCCCTAAACAATGAGCAGTTCTTC.